This T cell receptor beta chain was captured by sequencing in a study of blood T cell repertoires in COVID-19. In the study overall: PBMCs, B-cell-depleted T cells, or T cells provided the cDNA or gDNA that made up the material.

Per the original methods: Reference gene primer amplification gave estimated nucleated cell counts. The protocol was immunoSEQ multiplex PCR, while the TCRdb copy is restricted to in-frame clones and leaves out a portion. V and J calls and clone size are those listed in that table; D and trimming were worked out from the DNA. Among approximately 240,000 clones listed, approximately 84% were seen once. V lost 4 bases to trimming and J lost 5 bases; unmatched junction nucleotides: 4. The germline CDR1 and CDR2 sequences are SGHRS and YFSETQ. This CDR3 has 15 residues. What was sequenced was peripheral blood. This receptor was obtained from a woman aged 55 to 70 with acute or convalescent COVID-19. The chain employs TRBV5-1 and TRBJ2-2; TRBD2 matches at 11 bases. The CDR3 DNA sequence: TGCGCCAGCAGCCCCTTAGCGGGGGGGACCGGGGAGCTGTTTTTT. As protein: CASSPLAGGTGELFF.